Following are 11 T cell receptor beta chains from one sample sequenced in a study of T cell clonotyping in hematopoietic cell transplantation. Clones were read by immunoSEQ multiplex PCR, and TCRdb kept only the in-frame ones, dropping some. The sample shows fewer than 70,000 clones, around 94% of them seen only once. Sequencing was performed on peripheral blood mononuclear cells. The source is a man aged 45-65 years in good health. Some clones in this sample may be carry-over from other donors' samples.

This chain uses TRBV7-6 with TRBJ2-5; possibly TRBD1 or TRBD2 for D (5 bases each). Germline V gene lookup returns CDR1 SGHVS and CDR2 FNYEAQ. This CDR3 comprises 16 residues. V gave up 2 bases and J gave up 5 bases, with 18 bases separating them. The CDR3 nucleotides read TGTGCCAGCAGCTTAAACCCCGGGACGCTCGCCGAGACCCAGTACTTC. Protein: CASSLNPGTLAETQYF.

The V call is TRBV28, the J call TRBJ1-1; no clear D. V dropped 1 base and J dropped 4 bases, with 19 bases sitting between them. Germline assignment: CDR1 MDHEN and CDR2 SYDVKM. The CDR3 runs 17 residues. CDR3 protein: CASSLLVAEEVGTEAFF. The CDR3 DNA follows: TGTGCCAGCAGTTTATTAGTAGCAGAGGAGGTGGGCACTGAAGCTTTCTTT.

V and J are TRBV7-6 and TRBJ1-4; D uncertain. Trimming removed 2 bases at V and 0 bases at J, with 13 bases between. Germline V gives CDR1 SGHVS, CDR2 FNYEAQ. The CDR3 totals 17 residues. The CDR3 is CASSLSVSATTNEKLFF. The DNA of the CDR3 is TGTGCCAGCAGCTTAAGTGTCTCGGCAACAACTAATGAAAAACTGTTTTTT.

V is TRBV7-3 and J is TRBJ1-5; weak D call: TRBD1 (6 bases). This CDR3 is 14 amino acids long. V shed 5 bases and J shed 2 bases, with 10 bases lying between them. Germline V gives CDR1 SGHTA, CDR2 FQGTGA. The CDR3 DNA sequence: TGTGCCAGCAGCCCGTCAGGGGGCAATCAGCCCCAGCATTTT. Its protein is CASSPSGGNQPQHF.

This clone was seen only a few times. The chain recombines TRBV5-6 with TRBJ2-1, with 12 bases identical to TRBD2. V gave up 1 base and J gave up 5 bases; unmatched junction bases: 1. This CDR3 spans 15 amino acids. Germline CDR1 reads SGHDT; CDR2 reads YYEEEE. This CDR3 reads CASSLRLAGDNEQFF. In DNA, the CDR3 is TGTGCCAGCAGCTTGAGACTAGCGGGAGACAATGAGCAGTTCTTC.

The chain links TRBV6-1 to TRBJ1-1; D might be TRBD1 (5 bases). The germline gives CDR1 MNHNS, CDR2 SASEGT. There are 15 residues in the CDR3. The germline V and J ends were trimmed by 8 bases and 4 bases, with 20 bases remaining between them. This chain's CDR3 is CASESRGEGTTEAFF. CDR3 coding DNA: TGTGCCAGCGAATCCAGAGGTGAGGGGACCACTGAAGCTTTCTTT.

This chain connects TRBV7-3 to TRBJ2-2; 8 bases line up with TRBD2. V shed 1 base, J shed 2 bases, and the junction held 3 bases outside the gene matches. This CDR3 comprises 16 residues. Looked up from germline, CDR1 is SGHTA and CDR2 is FQGTGA. Here the CDR3 DNA reads TGTGCCAGCAGCTTAAGTAGCGGGGTTAACACCGGGGAGCTGTTTTTT. It specifies CASSLSSGVNTGELFF. The full variable domain, with the rest looked up from reference TRBV7-3 and TRBJ2-2, is GAGVSQTPSNKVTEKGKYVELRCDPISGHTALYWYRQSLGQGPEFLIYFQGTGAADDSGLPNDRFFAVRPEGSVSTLKIQRTERGDSAVYLCASSLSSGVNTGELFFGEGSRLTVL.

This chain connects TRBV7-9 to TRBJ2-1; a possible D gene is TRBD1 (6 bases). CDR1 is SEHNR and CDR2 is FQNEAQ in the germline V gene (reference sequence). V dropped 7 bases and J dropped 5 bases, with 15 bases sitting between them. The CDR3 spans 14 residues. CDR3 in amino acids: CASTVGQYNNEQFF. Written as DNA, the CDR3 is TGTGCCAGCACCGTAGGACAGTATAACAATGAGCAGTTCTTC.

The J gene is TRBJ2-1, the V gene TRBV4-2, with D maybe TRBD1 (5 bases). V was clipped by 4 bases and J by 10 bases, with 20 bases between them. Germline values: CDR1 LGHNA, CDR2 YNFKEQ. The CDR3 extends over 15 amino acids. The CDR3 nucleotides are TGTGCCAGCAGCCTAGAGAAGACAGAAGGGGTAGAGCAGTTCTTC. It encodes CASSLEKTEGVEQFF.

The chain carries TRBV18 and TRBJ2-7, with D unclear. Germline CDR1 reads KGHSH; CDR2 reads LQKENI. Trimming shortened V by 0 bases and J by 0 bases, and 12 bases separated the two germline ends. The CDR3 is made up of 16 amino acids. This chain's CDR3 is CASSPPKQASSYEQYF. The CDR3 DNA reads TGTGCCAGCTCACCACCCAAGCAGGCGAGCTCCTACGAGCAGTACTTC.

The rearrangement links TRBV7-2 to TRBJ2-7; D may be TRBD2 (5 bases). This CDR3 has 16 amino acids. Germline assignment: CDR1 SGHTA and CDR2 FQGNSA. V lost 2 bases and J 1 base, leaving 15 bases between the germline ends. DNA for the CDR3: TGTGCCAGCAGCTTAAGCCTCTTAGCGTCGTCCTACGAGCAGTACTTC. The encoded protein is CASSLSLLASSYEQYF.